This T cell receptor (beta chain) was recorded in a study of cytomegalovirus exposure and HLA in healthy donors. Study-wide points: Presence/absence results assume similar sequencing depth per donor, which may not hold. Highest at DRB1 and lowest at HLA-C, TCR association rates differed among HLA loci in a later analysis. Exclusion applied to some V segments, including TRBV6-2 and TRBV6-3, as they were indistinguishable.

Germline CDR1 is ENHRY and CDR2 is SYGVKD. Losses at the gene ends were 8 bases for V and 6 bases for J; bases not matched to a gene: 13. CDR3 size: 16 residues. Concerning this clone: Its antigen remains unknown.

PCR amplification relied on 60 Vbeta primers (plus 13 Jbeta primers). TCRdb keeps only in-frame clones here, not all; method: immunoSEQ multiplex PCR. The repertoire holds around 78,000 clones, with 80% as singletons. The chain recombines TRBV10-3 with TRBJ2-7, with 13 bases lining up with TRBD2. Material for sequencing was PBMCs. The receptor was derived from a male donor in good health and CMV-seronegative. The CDR3 DNA follows: TGTGCCATCGGGTGGGGAGGGACTAGCGGGGCGGTCGAGCAGTACTTC. Residues: CAIGWGGTSGAVEQYF.